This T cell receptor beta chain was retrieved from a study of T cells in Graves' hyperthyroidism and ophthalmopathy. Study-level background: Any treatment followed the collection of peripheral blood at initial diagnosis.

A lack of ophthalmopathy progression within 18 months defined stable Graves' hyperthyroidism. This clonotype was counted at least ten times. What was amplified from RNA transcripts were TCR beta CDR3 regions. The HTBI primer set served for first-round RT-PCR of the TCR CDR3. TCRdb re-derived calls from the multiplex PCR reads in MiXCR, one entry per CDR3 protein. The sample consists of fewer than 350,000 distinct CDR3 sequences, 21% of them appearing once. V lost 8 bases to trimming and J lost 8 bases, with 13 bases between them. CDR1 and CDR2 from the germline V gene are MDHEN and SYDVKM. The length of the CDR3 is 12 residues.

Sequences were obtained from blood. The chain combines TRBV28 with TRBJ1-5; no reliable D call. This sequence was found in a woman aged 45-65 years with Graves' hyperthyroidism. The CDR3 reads CASAPGPKPQHF. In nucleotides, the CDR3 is TGTGCCAGCGCTCCTGGCCCTAAGCCCCAGCATTTT.